The rows below give T cell receptor beta chains drawn from one sample of a study of response to subunit inactivated influenza vaccine. TCRdb reprocessed the RT-PCR reads via MiXCR and lists one record per CDR3 protein. The sample records fewer than 700,000 distinct CDR3 sequences, under 15% being singletons. Here the sequenced sample was PBMCs from blood, taken roughly 48 days after vaccination. These receptors came from a man in his fifties or sixties who received an inactivated influenza vaccine. Both conserved end residues are part of each CDR3. The order of the fields is V gene, J gene, CDR3 protein.

TRBV6-1	TRBJ1-1	CASRGTGGRNTEAFF
TRBV5-6	TRBJ1-5	CASSWRQSNQPQHF
TRBV7-2	TRBJ2-7	CASSPDQASSSYEQYF
TRBV20-1	TRBJ2-7	CSARDPGGEQYF
TRBV7-6	TRBJ1-1	CASSSRAGDPRAFF
TRBV12-3/TRBV12-4	TRBJ2-2	CASSYSYTGELFF
TRBV18	TRBJ1-6	CASSLLGQGESPLHF
TRBV20-1	TRBJ2-1	CSARDEQVSYNEQFF
TRBV9	TRBJ1-6	CASSVDVGLYSPLHF
TRBV10-3	TRBJ2-4	CAISELWGSKAIQYF
TRBV4-3	TRBJ2-5	CASSLGTSGIRETQYF
TRBV3-1	TRBJ2-3	CASSPRFIWADPDTQYF
TRBV12-3/TRBV12-4	TRBJ2-7	CASSLTGINEQYF
TRBV24-1	TRBJ2-1	CATSDPGLAGVGLYNEQFF
TRBV10-1	TRBJ1-5	CASGRRPSNQPQHF
TRBV20-1	TRBJ2-1	CSAPPAGGPDNEQFF
TRBV7-8	TRBJ1-5	CASTLLAGWHQPQHF
TRBV3-1	TRBJ1-5	CASSQAQHF
TRBV15	TRBJ1-5	CATSDRGASNQPQHF
TRBV15	TRBJ2-7	CASQDRGSLSDEQYF
TRBV5-1	TRBJ2-1	CASGTGYNEQFF
TRBV4-3	TRBJ2-3	CASSQAGGPSDTQYF
TRBV20-1	TRBJ2-7	CSGRQRTYEQYF
TRBV27	TRBJ2-1	CASSKNAGTNEQFF
TRBV5-1	TRBJ2-7	CASSAAPTYEQYF
TRBV20-1	TRBJ2-7	CSASPFTGSSYEQYF
TRBV24-1	TRBJ2-4	CATSEGENIQYF
TRBV6-2/TRBV6-3	TRBJ2-3	CASSGERGSTDTQYF
TRBV7-3	TRBJ2-1	CASSETTGGIGNEQFF
TRBV5-1	TRBJ2-1	CASSTSGGIDEQFF
TRBV18	TRBJ1-1	CASSPPARGMNTEAFF
TRBV4-1	TRBJ2-1	CASSQYAPGGEQFF
TRBV11-2	TRBJ2-1	CASSHQVDEQFF
TRBV28	TRBJ2-7	CASSLGITSSPSYEQYF
TRBV5-1	TRBJ1-5	CASSLEGGSGQPQHF
TRBV5-1	TRBJ1-4	CASSLNAENEKLFF
TRBV5-1	TRBJ2-5	CASSSSPAGGQETQYF
TRBV27	TRBJ2-5	CASSLSLAGLETQYF
TRBV21-1	TRBJ2-7	CASSKVGSVYEQYF
TRBV5-1	TRBJ1-3	CASSLTGIGNTIYF
TRBV12-3/TRBV12-4	TRBJ2-2	CASSFKGNTGELFF
TRBV4-2	TRBJ2-5	CASSQGVQDYQETQYF
TRBV20-1	TRBJ2-7	CSASRAGSSYEQYF
TRBV24-1	TRBJ2-3	CATSDLVTGASSDTQYF
TRBV7-8	TRBJ1-1	CASSLDRGSDTEAFF
TRBV20-1	TRBJ2-3	CSARAGTSGLTDTQYF
TRBV12-3/TRBV12-4	TRBJ2-2	CASSVGGTVTGELFF
TRBV10-3	TRBJ1-6	CAITPGPKDSPLHF
TRBV3-1	TRBJ2-5	CASSQGQGYQETQYF
TRBV7-2	TRBJ1-2	CASSPHGYYGYTF
TRBV20-1	TRBJ2-1	CSATATGTVDNEQFF
TRBV11-2	TRBJ2-2	CASSPPPDSGRALIGELFF
TRBV29-1	TRBJ2-5	CSVTRQGYGQETQYF
TRBV11-1	TRBJ2-1	CASSLSYRRLTRYNEQFF
TRBV12-3/TRBV12-4	TRBJ2-7	CASSLAMGREIPYEQYF
TRBV6-1	TRBJ1-5	CASSGQHNQPQHF
TRBV20-1	TRBJ2-7	CSASRSYEQYF
TRBV4-3	TRBJ2-5	CASSQERSQNQETQYF
TRBV7-6	TRBJ2-2	CASSLGLADRGTGELFF